Below are 12 T cell receptor beta chains sequenced from a single sample in a study of T cells in Graves' hyperthyroidism and ophthalmopathy. The TCR beta CDR3 regions underwent amplification using RNA transcripts as the source. In the first-round RT-PCR of the TCR CDR3, the HTBI primer set was used. A single record per CDR3 protein comes from TCRdb applying MiXCR to the multiplex PCR reads. The sample includes about 480,000 distinct CDR3 sequences, around 14% of them seen just once. The sample comprised blood. These receptor sequences come from a woman aged 18-30 years with Graves' hyperthyroidism.

This clonotype showed up just a few times. This chain links TRBV27 with TRBJ2-1, with TRBD2 matching over 10 bases. The germline V gene has CDR1 MNHEY and CDR2 SMNVEV (reference sequence). The CDR3 covers 18 residues. Trimming cost V 4 bases and J 1 base; bases outside gene matches: 10. The CDR3 here is CASSSLNLAGVSYNEQFF. Written as DNA, the CDR3 is TGTGCCAGCAGTTCACTAAATCTAGCGGGAGTGTCCTACAATGAGCAGTTCTTC.

In its sample, this clonotype was seen many times. The chain combines TRBV12-3 or TRBV12-4 with TRBJ1-2; D gene unclear. Trimming took off 5 bases at V and 4 bases at J, with 14 bases between the two ends. The CDR3 is 14 residues long. Here the CDR3 reads CASSQTDNPYGYTF. The CDR3 DNA reads TGTGCCAGCAGTCAGACCGATAACCCCTATGGCTACACCTTC.

At least ten counts were recorded for this clonotype. CDR3 amino acids: CASSYDRDYGYTF. CDR3 coding DNA: TGTGCCAGCAGTTACGACAGGGACTATGGCTACACCTTC. The chain carries TRBV6-5 and TRBJ1-2; 7 bases are a match to TRBD1. V was clipped by 2 bases and J by 3 bases; unmatched bases: 0. This CDR3 is built from 13 residues. CDR1 is MNHEY, CDR2 SVGAGI, per germline.

This clonotype was recorded at least ten times. The chain has TRBV5-4 and TRBJ2-1; D might be TRBD1 or TRBD2, each matching 5 bases. CDR1 is SGHNT and CDR2 is YYREEE in the germline V gene (reference sequence). This CDR3 spans 15 amino acids. Trimming stripped 3 bases from V and 8 bases from J, with 18 bases between. The CDR3, as DNA: TGTGCCAGCAGCTCGGGGCCAGCCTTCTCCGATGAGCAGTTCTTC. Protein: CASSSGPAFSDEQFF.

V and J are TRBV2 and TRBJ1-4; 8 bases line up with TRBD1. Looked up from germline, CDR1 is SNHLY and CDR2 is FYNNEI. The CDR3 extends over 14 amino acids. Trimming at V came to 8 bases and at J to 8 bases, leaving 10 bases not matched to a gene. The CDR3 sequence: CASGRGRDDEKLFF. The CDR3 coding sequence is TGTGCCAGCGGCAGGGGGCGTGATGACGAAAAACTGTTTTTT.

This clonotype has only a few counts. The chain is built from TRBV7-9 and TRBJ2-1, with D hard to call. The CDR3 sequence is 17 residues long. Germline loops: CDR1 SEHNR, CDR2 FQNEAQ (reference sequence). V was trimmed by 1 base and J by 7 bases, leaving 20 bases between them. CDR3 sequence (DNA): TGTGCCAGCAGCTTAGTTAGGCTGAGGACCGAACGGAATGAGCAGTTCTTC. As protein: CASSLVRLRTERNEQFF.

The sample holds a few counts of this clonotype. V usage is TRBV7-9 and J usage is TRBJ1-2; 10 positions match TRBD1. CDR3 length equals 15 residues. Germline V CDR1 and CDR2: SEHNR, FQNEAQ (reference sequence). V was clipped by 6 bases and J by 4 bases; unmatched bases: 8. Written as DNA, the CDR3 is TGTGCCAGCAGTCCGAGGGACAGGGGAATCTATGGCTACACCTTC. Translation: CASSPRDRGIYGYTF.

The chain has TRBV7-2 and TRBJ2-3; 8 bases align to TRBD2. The CDR3 is 17 amino acids. Germline V gives CDR1 SGHTA, CDR2 FQGNSA. Germline trimming cut 1 base from V and 8 bases from J; bases unmatched to any gene: 14. The CDR3 spells CASSLERLAGPFATQYF. The CDR3, as DNA: TGTGCCAGCAGCTTAGAAAGGCTAGCGGGCCCTTTCGCTACGCAGTATTTT.

This clonotype was counted between two and nine times. The chain carries TRBV24-1 and TRBJ2-3; D ambiguous. The germline gives CDR1 KGHDR, CDR2 SFDVKD. The germline V and J ends were trimmed by 2 bases and 2 bases, with 10 bases remaining between them. CDR3 length: 15 residues. DNA for the CDR3: TGTGCCACCAGTGATTCTGGACCAGCCACAGATACGCAGTATTTT. It specifies CATSDSGPATDTQYF.

This clonotype was counted a few times. The gene calls are TRBV5-1 and TRBJ2-5, with D possibly being TRBD1 or TRBD2 (5 bases each). This CDR3 is 13 amino acids long. V lost 4 bases to trimming and J lost 9 bases, with 16 bases between them. Germline CDR1 and CDR2: SGHRS and YFSETQ. The CDR3 here is CASSADTMGAQYF. The CDR3 nucleotides read TGCGCCAGCAGCGCCGACACCATGGGGGCCCAGTACTTC. The entire variable domain, with the rest obtained from reference TRBV5-1 and TRBJ2-5, is as follows: KAGVTQTPRYLIKTRGQQVTLSCSPISGHRSVSWYQQTPGQGLQFLFEYFSETQRNKGNFPGRFSGRQFSNSRSEMNVSTLELGDSALYLCASSADTMGAQYFGPGTRLLVL.

The table lists this clonotype with many counts. V usage is TRBV7-8 and J usage is TRBJ1-5; D gene ambiguous. Per the germline V gene, CDR1 is SGHVS and CDR2 is FQNEAQ. The CDR3 length is 15 residues. Between the trimmed V and J ends, which lost 1 base and 1 base, there was a span of 8 bases. CDR3 bases: TGTGCCAGCAGCTTAGGGCCAACGAGCAATCAGCCCCAGCATTTT. Protein sequence: CASSLGPTSNQPQHF.

The V gene is TRBV7-6, the J gene TRBJ2-2; tentatively, D is TRBD1 (5 bases). The CDR3 totals 13 residues. Germline V CDR1 and CDR2: SGHVS, FNYEAQ. Trimming removed 5 bases at V and 7 bases at J, with 11 bases between. The CDR3 DNA sequence: TGTGCCAGCAGCCGAACCCAGGGCGGGGAGCTGTTTTTT. Encoded protein: CASSRTQGGELFF.